Below are 25 T cell receptor beta chains sequenced from a single sample in a study of shared clonotypes between healthy human individuals. Some clones are missing from TCRdb's copy, which holds only in-frame ones; the method was immunoSEQ multiplex PCR. The top ten clones hold roughly 0.36% of a sample with about 2.3 million clones, over 90% of them seen once. Sequencing was done on a sample of naive CD4+ T cells from PBMCs. Subset specified: CD45RA+ positively selected. The receptors come from a man aged 18 to 29 in good health. Some clones in this sample may be carry-over from other donors' samples.

The chain links TRBV5-4 to TRBJ2-5, with 7 positions matching TRBD2. V shed 6 bases and J 4 bases; nucleotides not matched to a gene: 15. Per germline, CDR1 SGHNT and CDR2 YYREEE (reference sequence). This CDR3 is 16 amino acids long. CDR3 sequence reads: CASTKRGDYWGETQYF. As DNA, the CDR3 is TGTGCCAGCACCAAACGGGGGGACTATTGGGGAGAGACCCAGTACTTC.

This chain joins TRBV28 and TRBJ2-2; no definite D call. This CDR3 is built from 12 residues. V was shortened by 3 bases and J by 8 bases, with 7 bases between the two germline ends. Looked up from germline, CDR1 is MDHEN and CDR2 is SYDVKM. This CDR3 is CASSFWSGELFF. The DNA of the CDR3 is TGTGCCAGCAGTTTCTGGAGTGGGGAGCTGTTTTTT.

V gene TRBV4-2 combines with J gene TRBJ2-5; possibly TRBD2 for D (5 bases). V was clipped by 0 bases and J by 5 bases, with 16 bases between them. The germline CDR1 and CDR2 sequences are LGHNA and YNFKEQ. The CDR3 runs 16 residues. Written as DNA, the CDR3 is TGTGCCAGCAGCCAAGATATACGGGATAGTAGGGAGACCCAGTACTTC. It specifies CASSQDIRDSRETQYF.

Concerning this clone itself: Other DNA variants within this sample encode the same CDR3. The V call is TRBV10-1, the J call TRBJ2-1; D may be TRBD2 (6 bases). The CDR3 consists of 12 residues. Trimming took 2 bases from V and 13 from J, leaving 12 bases between them. CDR1 is WNHNN and CDR2 is SYGVQD in the germline V gene (reference sequence). CDR3 sequence (DNA): TGCGCCAGCAGTGAGGGGGGGAGAGAACAGTTCTTC. Its translation is CASSEGGREQFF.

The J gene is TRBJ2-1, the V gene TRBV18; TRBD1 is a possible D gene (6 bases). V lost 2 bases, J lost 8 bases, and 13 bases lay in between. The germline V gene encodes CDR1 KGHSH and CDR2 LQKENI. The CDR3 extends over 14 amino acids. In nucleotides, the CDR3 is TGTGCCAGCTCACCAATGGCAGGGGACCATGAGCAGTTCTTC. Amino acid sequence: CASSPMAGDHEQFF.

The rearrangement joins TRBV27 to TRBJ1-1; no definite D call. V lost 2 bases and J lost 1, with 20 bases in between. The CDR3 has 18 residues. CDR1 and CDR2 (germline): MNHEY, SMNVEV (reference sequence). The CDR3 DNA reads as TGTGCCAGCAGTTTAAAACGCCCGGCCGGGCACTCGAACACTGAAGCTTTCTTT. Protein product: CASSLKRPAGHSNTEAFF.

This clone was seen a single time. One end of the junction varies from germline; a read error may be responsible. This chain uses TRBV7-3 with TRBJ2-1, with TRBD2 as a possible D gene (5 bases). CDR1 SGHTA and CDR2 FQGTGA come from the germline V gene. The CDR3 runs 13 residues. This CDR3 reads CASSLSPEGVRIF. The DNA for the CDR3 is TGTGCCAGCAGCCTATCACCCGAGGGAGTTAGGATCTTC.

The J gene is TRBJ2-2, the V gene TRBV29-1, with 7 bases identical to TRBD2. Germline assignment: CDR1 SQVTM and CDR2 ANQGSEA. The junction had 7 bases not matched to a gene; V was cut back by 6 bases and J by 3 bases. The CDR3 extends over 14 amino acids. CDR3 sequence reads: CSVDSGLDTGELFF. The DNA of the CDR3 is TGCAGCGTCGATAGCGGACTAGACACCGGGGAGCTGTTTTTT.

The chain has TRBV5-6 and TRBJ2-5, with TRBD2 matching over 8 bases. Per the germline V gene, CDR1 is SGHDT and CDR2 is YYEEEE. This CDR3 is 14 amino acids long. V trimming: 4 bases; J trimming: 3 bases; junction bases outside the gene matches: 5. CDR3 in DNA: TGTGCCAGCAGCGATCTTAGCGGGGAAGAGACCCAGTACTTC. Translated, it gives CASSDLSGEETQYF.

The V call is TRBV19, the J call TRBJ2-7, with 10 bases fitting TRBD1. V was pared by 5 bases and J by 2 bases, with 6 bases of the junction left unmatched. This CDR3 contains 15 residues. The germline V gene encodes CDR1 LNHDA and CDR2 SQIVND (reference sequence). CDR3 sequence: CASSSGQGTPYEQYF. CDR3 nucleotides: TGTGCCAGTAGTTCGGGACAGGGGACCCCCTACGAGCAGTACTTC.

About this clone itself: The same CDR3 also results from other DNA sequences found in this sample. V gene TRBV7-3 combines with J gene TRBJ2-3; 8 bases are shared with TRBD2. V lost 4 bases, J lost 0 bases, and 3 bases stayed unmatched. The CDR3 has 15 amino acids. Germline loops: CDR1 SGHTA, CDR2 FQGTGA. This CDR3 is CASSSRTSSTDTQYF. CDR3 in DNA: TGTGCCAGCAGCTCAAGGACTAGCAGCACAGATACGCAGTATTTT.

The chain combines TRBV27 with TRBJ1-2; 9 nucleotides match TRBD1. CDR1 and CDR2 (germline): MNHEY, SMNVEV (reference sequence). This CDR3 region has 12 residues. The V segment lost 8 bases and the J segment 3 bases; nucleotides outside the gene matches: 1. The chain's CDR3 is CASRDRDYGYTF. The CDR3 DNA sequence: TGTGCCAGCCGGGACAGGGACTATGGCTACACCTTC.

The genes are TRBV5-6 and TRBJ2-5; D might be TRBD1 (5 bases). The CDR3 sequence is 14 residues long. The V end lost 4 bases, the J end lost 2 bases, and 12 bases lay between the germline ends. Per the germline V gene, CDR1 is SGHDT and CDR2 is YYEEEE. CDR3 amino acids: CASSITGVQETQYF. The CDR3 nucleotides read TGTGCCAGCAGCATTACAGGAGTTCAAGAGACCCAGTACTTC.

A single count supports this clone. The chain combines TRBV15 with TRBJ2-6, with D possibly matching TRBD1 (5 bases). Germline V gives CDR1 LNHNV, CDR2 YYDKDF (reference sequence). CDR3 length: 17 amino acids. The germline V and J ends were trimmed by 1 base and 1 base, with 11 bases remaining between them. The CDR3: CATSRAPTGSGANVLTF. The CDR3 coding sequence is TGTGCCACCAGCAGAGCCCCCACAGGATCTGGGGCCAACGTCCTGACTTTC.

The chain links TRBV27 to TRBJ1-1, with TRBD1 identical over 8 bases. The germline V gene encodes CDR1 MNHEY and CDR2 SMNVEV (reference sequence). The CDR3 length is 14 residues. The ends lost 8 bases at V and 4 bases at J; junction bases unmatched: 9. The CDR3 coding sequence is TGTGCCAGCGGTTGGTGGGACAGGAGCACTGAAGCTTTCTTT. This codes for CASGWWDRSTEAFF.

With respect to this clone: This sample also contains other DNA sequences that code for the same CDR3. V is TRBV5-1 and J is TRBJ2-5; tentatively, D is TRBD2 (5 bases). Trimming pared 0 bases from V and 1 base from J, leaving 7 bases between. This CDR3 has 14 amino acids. CDR1 is SGHRS and CDR2 is YFSETQ in the germline V gene. The CDR3 DNA reads TGCGCCAGCAGCTTGGCTGCGGGCCAAGAGACCCAGTACTTC. This translates into CASSLAAGQETQYF.

The chain has TRBV19 and TRBJ2-7; 9 nucleotides align to TRBD1. Germline V gives CDR1 LNHDA, CDR2 SQIVND (reference sequence). Germline trimming cut 6 bases from V and 3 bases from J; bases unmatched to any gene: 9. This CDR3 spans 15 amino acids. As DNA, the CDR3 is TGTGCCAGTAGCTTACCGGGACAGGGACACTACGAGCAGTACTTC. It translates to CASSLPGQGHYEQYF. The whole variable domain, filled in from reference TRBV19 and TRBJ2-7, reads DGGITQSPKYLFRKEGQNVTLSCEQNLNHDAMYWYRQDPGQGLRLIYYSQIVNDFQKGDIAEGYSVSREKKESFPLTVTSAQKNPTAFYLCASSLPGQGHYEQYFGPGTRLTVT.

For this clone: This sample also contains other DNA sequences that code for the same CDR3. This chain links TRBV9 with TRBJ2-5, with unresolved D. CDR1 and CDR2 (germline): SGDLS, YYNGEE. The CDR3 consists of 14 residues. V lost 0 bases and J lost 2, with 8 bases in between. The DNA for the CDR3 is TGTGCCAGCAGCGTAGGCACAGTTCAAGAGACCCAGTACTTC. It translates to CASSVGTVQETQYF.

On this clone: The same CDR3 is also encoded by other DNA sequences in this sample. The chain carries TRBV7-3 and TRBJ2-7; tentatively, D is TRBD2 (5 bases). There are 14 residues in the CDR3. V lost 2 bases and J 0 bases, leaving 8 bases between the germline ends. Per the germline V gene, CDR1 is SGHTA and CDR2 is FQGTGA. CDR3 sequence: CASSLGRGSYEQYF. The DNA for the CDR3 is TGTGCCAGCAGCTTAGGCCGGGGCTCCTACGAGCAGTACTTC.

J is TRBJ1-1 and V is TRBV6-1; 8 nucleotides align to TRBD1. The V gene's germline CDR1 is MNHNS and CDR2 SASEGT. CDR3 size: 13 residues. Trimming removed 2 bases from V and 10 bases from J; junction bases left unmatched: 6. The CDR3 loop reads CASSERDRLLAFF. CDR3 coding DNA: TGTGCCAGCAGTGAAAGGGACAGGCTTTTAGCTTTCTTT.

The count of this clone is one. The rearrangement uses TRBV9 and TRBJ2-1; no firm D call. The CDR3 has 14 amino acids. Trimming removed 0 bases at V and 4 bases at J, with 8 bases between. Looked up from germline, CDR1 is SGDLS and CDR2 is YYNGEE. CDR3 nucleotides: TGTGCCAGCAGCGTAGCTGCCTTGTACAATGAGCAGTTCTTC. This gives the protein CASSVAALYNEQFF.

The rearrangement joins TRBV7-9 to TRBJ2-4; D is undetermined. This CDR3 has 15 amino acids. Germline CDR1 SEHNR, CDR2 FQNEAQ (reference sequence). The V end lost 0 bases, the J end lost 8 bases, and 14 bases lay between the germline ends. The CDR3 sequence is CASSLAVPRLDIQYF. The CDR3 coding sequence is TGTGCCAGCAGCTTAGCCGTCCCCAGGCTTGACATTCAGTACTTC.

Comment on this clone: Other DNA variants within this sample encode the same CDR3. The rearrangement joins TRBV28 to TRBJ2-3; 7 positions match TRBD2. J gave up 3 bases and V 1 base, and 4 bases lay outside the gene matches. Germline V lookup: CDR1 MDHEN, CDR2 SYDVKM. This CDR3 region has 15 residues. DNA for the CDR3: TGTGCCAGCAGTTTATCATCGGGAGGTACAGATACGCAGTATTTT. Encoded protein: CASSLSSGGTDTQYF.

The chain is built from TRBV11-2 and TRBJ2-3, with 9 bases fitting TRBD2. The germline V gene encodes CDR1 SGHAT and CDR2 FQNNGV. The V segment lost 5 bases and the J segment 4 bases; nucleotides outside the gene matches: 10. This CDR3 comprises 16 residues. CDR3 sequence (DNA): TGTGCCAGCAGCCCAATAATACTAGCGGGCTCAGATACGCAGTATTTT. Translated, it gives CASSPIILAGSDTQYF. The full variable domain, rest sourced from reference TRBV11-2 and TRBJ2-3, is EAGVAQSPRYKIIEKRQSVAFWCNPISGHATLYWYQQILGQGPKLLIQFQNNGVVDDSQLPKDRFSAERLKGVDSTLKIQPAKLEDSAVYLCASSPIILAGSDTQYFGPGTRLTVL.

On this clone: This CDR3 is also generated by other DNA sequences in the sample. The rearrangement uses TRBV5-4 and TRBJ2-1; TRBD2 aligns across 7 bases. Unmatched junction bases numbered 0, after V lost 0 bases and J lost 0 bases. CDR3 size: 15 residues. The germline V gene has CDR1 SGHNT and CDR2 YYREEE (reference sequence). The CDR3 DNA reads TGTGCCAGCAGCTTGGGCGGGAGCTCCTACAATGAGCAGTTCTTC. It encodes CASSLGGSSYNEQFF.